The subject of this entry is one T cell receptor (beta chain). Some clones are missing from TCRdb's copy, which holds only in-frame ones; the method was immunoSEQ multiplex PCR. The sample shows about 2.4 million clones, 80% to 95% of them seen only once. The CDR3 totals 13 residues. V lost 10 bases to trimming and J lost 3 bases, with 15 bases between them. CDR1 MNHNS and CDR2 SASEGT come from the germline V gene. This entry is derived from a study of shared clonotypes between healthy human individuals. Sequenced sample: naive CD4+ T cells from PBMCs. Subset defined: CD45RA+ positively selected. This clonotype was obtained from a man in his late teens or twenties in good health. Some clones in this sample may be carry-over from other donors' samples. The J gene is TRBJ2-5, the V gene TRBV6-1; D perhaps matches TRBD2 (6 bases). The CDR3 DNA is TGTGCCACCTGGGAAGCTAGCGAAGAGACCCAGTACTTC. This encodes CATWEASEETQYF.